The sequence of this T cell receptor beta chain was determined in a study of blood T cell repertoires in COVID-19 (dated by TCRdb to the early 2020s). Some background on the complete study: The collaborator samples originated in the United States, Italy and Spain and spanned the acute and convalescent phases of COVID-19. Deeply sampled blood TCRbeta repertoires from subjects exposed to, actively infected with, or recovered from COVID-19 were included in the dataset. Where available, HLA class I and class II types were obtained from metadata supplied by the sample provider rather than from assay-based typing. Samples were obtained from the ongoing ImmuneRACE study (first 160 participants) and from over a thousand subjects provided by 6 global collaborators. The material from the prospective study consisted of cDNA or gDNA derived from T cells, B-cell-depleted T cells, or PBMCs. A de-identified subject ID, COVID-19 status, age in years and sex were almost always included in the sample metadata. The repertoires were made available in a free public database intended to serve as a resource for research on the immune response to SARS-CoV-2. Study-wide findings and limitations: Clinical and demographic metadata were provided uncurated, with the amount varying by source and participant.

About this clone: The target of this receptor is not known. No base quality values were provided; no much bigger clone lies one nucleotide off.

TCRbeta CDR3 regions were amplified from genomic DNA using the immunoSEQ Assay, a bias-controlled multiplex PCR. The original pipeline was this. Nucleated cell counts per sample were estimated from amplification of reference gene primers within the assay. To quantify the absolute abundance of each unique TCRbeta CDR3 rearrangement, sequence reads were collapsed and filtered. For each sample, productive Simpson clonality was calculated by taking the square root of Simpson's diversity index across productive rearrangements. TCRdb obtained this table from immuneACCESS and retained in-frame rearrangements with V and J assigned. These tables miss some clones; where compared with another copy, unresolved V genes account for less than half of the shortfall, and the remainder is unexplained. Clonal size and the V and J genes are those of that table, whereas D and trimming came from the DNA. Present in this sample are under 140,000 clones, 82% of which were seen just once. Clones ranked in the top ten supply 16% of the sample.

The germline V gene yields SNHLY for CDR1 and FYNNEI for CDR2. The CDR3 runs 12 amino acids, cysteine and phenylalanine included. Only CDR3 DNA remains: 36 bases, in frame from the first base. V ends up 3 bases short and J 11 bases short, with an unmatched junction base count of 6. Each collaborating institution followed its own protocols to collect whole blood in K2EDTA tubes. For TCRbeta analysis, collaborators shipped samples in one of three forms: frozen whole blood, isolated PBMCs, or DNA extracted from either of those sample types. The sample consisted of peripheral blood. The chain joins TRBV2 to TRBJ1-1, with 7 bases in between that match TRBD1. This receptor was identified in a woman aged 55-69 years with acute or convalescent COVID-19. This receptor has the CDR3 CASSDLGGLAFF. In nucleotide form, the sequence is TGTGCCAGCAGTGACTTAGGGGGCCTGGCTTTCTTT.